This paragraph covers one TCR beta chain sequence. The antigen remains undetermined. One end of the junction fails to match germline, which may point to a read error. The same CDR3 arises from other DNA sequences in this sample as well. Researchers ran the PCR with 60 Vbeta and 13 Jbeta primers. TCRdb's table, derived via immunoSEQ multiplex PCR, lists solely in-frame clones and lacks some. This table has 150,000 to 200,000 clones, 65% to 85% appearing once. In germline, CDR1 is MNHEY, CDR2 SMNVEV (reference sequence). The CDR3 extends over 14 amino acids. These data come from a study of cytomegalovirus exposure and HLA in healthy donors. Turning to the study itself: Unique TCRs numbering around 80 million, obtained from HLA-typed donors, made up an early data release. Study-wide points: Some TCR beta chains (164 of them) were listed as cytomegalovirus-associated. Most CMV-associated TCR beta chains appeared HLA-restricted in a later analysis. Several of the most significant clusters appeared, in a later analysis, to be linked to common viral pathogens.

This clonotype was sampled from a woman younger than 35 in good health and CMV-seronegative. Source material: PBMCs. The chain recombines TRBV27 with TRBJ1-1; 7 bases agree with TRBD1. The CDR3 loop reads CASRSRQGSTEAFF. The CDR3 coding sequence is TGTGCCAGCAGATCACGACAGGGAAGCACTGAGGCTTTCTTT.